This TCR beta chain was documented in a study of blood T cell repertoires in COVID-19. Study overall: Collection of acute and convalescent COVID-19 samples took place in the United States, Italy and Spain. PBMCs, B-cell-depleted T cells, or T cells provided the cDNA or gDNA that made up the material.

J gave up 5 bases and V 4 bases, and 6 bases lay outside the gene matches. The CDR3 is 14 amino acids. Germline V lookup: CDR1 LGHDT, CDR2 YNNKEL (reference sequence). In the authors' workflow: Amplified reference gene primers provided the basis for estimating nucleated cell counts. Assay used: immunoSEQ multiplex PCR; TCRdb lists only in-frame clones, some missing. V and J calls and clone size come straight from that table; D and trimming were deduced from the DNA. The repertoire holds under 300,000 clones, with 70% to 90% as singletons. The clonotype comes from a woman aged 70-85 years with acute or convalescent COVID-19. Specimen: peripheral blood. J is TRBJ1-1 and V is TRBV3-1 (or the pseudogene TRBV3-2), with TRBD1 matching 8 bases. The CDR3 bases are TGTGCCAGCAGCCCTCAGGGGGCAATAACTGAAGCTTTCTTT. Protein: CASSPQGAITEAFF.